This T cell receptor (beta chain) was sequenced during a study of blood T cell repertoires in COVID-19. Study information: Whether acute or convalescent, the COVID-19 samples came from the United States, Italy and Spain. PBMCs, B-cell-depleted T cells, or T cells were the source of the cDNA or gDNA that made up the material.

In the source study's methods: Nucleated cell number was recorded as an estimate derived from reference gene primer amplification. The protocol was immunoSEQ multiplex PCR, while the TCRdb copy is restricted to in-frame clones and leaves out a portion. The DNA was the basis for D and trimming; V, J and clone size are from that table. In the table there are some 380,000 clones, around 90% of which are singletons. Trimming cost V 0 bases and J 7 bases; bases outside gene matches: 0. The CDR3 loop spans 14 amino acids. The germline CDR1 and CDR2 sequences are SGHRS and YFSETQ. This clone occurred once. The sequence was obtained from a man aged 18 to 35 with active or convalescent COVID-19. The chain is built from TRBV5-1 and TRBJ1-6; 8 bases are shared with TRBD1. The sample consisted of peripheral blood. The CDR3 here is CASSLDRGNSPLHF. The CDR3 DNA reads TGCGCCAGCAGCTTGGACAGGGGGAATTCACCCCTCCACTTT.